Described below is a single T cell receptor (beta chain) sequence and its context. Its antigen remains unidentified. This sample stems from a study of OX40 agonist ivuxolimab in advanced cancers. Study as a whole: Dose-escalation subjects each had hepatocellular carcinoma, melanoma, renal cell or head and neck cancer.

Trimming left V 3 bases short and J 7 bases short, with 15 bases between. The germline gives CDR1 SNHLY, CDR2 FYNNEI. The CDR3 has 15 residues. Study-level results: At 0.1-3.0 mg/kg, partial responders had clonal expansion among the lowest observed.

TCRdb's table, derived via immunoSEQ multiplex PCR, lists solely in-frame clones and lacks some. The sample has about 82,000 clones, approximately 92% seen once. Material: CD4+ or CD8+ T cells sorted from blood, obtained in a trial of the OX40 agonist ivuxolimab. The V gene is TRBV2, the J gene TRBJ2-2; D could derive from TRBD1 or TRBD2 (5 bases each). The sequence was collected from an adult with an advanced solid tumor such as melanoma, head and neck, liver or kidney cancer. The CDR3 sequence: CASSDPTPGLGELFF. The CDR3, as DNA: TGTGCCAGCAGTGACCCCACTCCGGGGCTCGGGGAGCTGTTTTTT.